The 7 T cell receptor beta chains below all came from one sample that was sequenced in a study of T-cell memory formation after mild COVID-19. In TCRdb, the 5' RACE reads were re-called with MiXCR into one record per CDR3 protein. The data show 250,000 or so distinct CDR3 sequences, with more than 15% seen just once and 23% held by the top ten. Sequencing was carried out using PBMCs or a T cell subset sorted from them (not recorded which). The receptors were sampled from a man in his late teens or twenties who had mild COVID-19 (a few samples of this study predate the infection). Cell type and time point are not known.

This clonotype was detected only a few times. The CDR3 nucleotides read TGCAGTGCTAGAGGGTTAGGCGGGGAGGCAAGGATTTATACGCAGTATTTT. Encoded protein: CSARGLGGEARIYTQYF. This chain links TRBV20-1 with TRBJ2-3; maybe TRBD2 (6 bases). Trimming stripped 1 base from V and 7 bases from J, with 24 bases between. Germline V gives CDR1 DFQATT, CDR2 SNEGSKA (reference sequence). The CDR3 has 17 amino acids.

V is TRBV12-5 and J is TRBJ2-2, with TRBD2 as a possible D gene (5 bases). Germline lookup yields CDR1 LGHNT and CDR2 FRNRAP. The ends were cut back, 10 bases at V and 0 bases at J, with 9 bases in the middle. CDR3 length: 13 amino acids. The DNA for the CDR3 is TGTGCTACCAAGGGAGCGAACACCGGGGAGCTGTTTTTT. Protein product: CATKGANTGELFF.

V usage is TRBV7-2 and J usage is TRBJ2-5; 8 bases agree with TRBD2. The CDR3 is 16 amino acids. Germline CDR1 reads SGHTA; CDR2 reads FQGNSA. Unmatched junction bases numbered 11, after V lost 4 bases and J lost 4 bases. CDR3 DNA sequence: TGTGCCAGCAGCTCGGCCCCGGGACTAGTGAGAGAGACCCAGTACTTC. It yields the protein CASSSAPGLVRETQYF.

This clonotype turned up a few times. The chain has TRBV6-4 and TRBJ2-3; TRBD1 matches 8 bases. CDR1 MRHNA and CDR2 SNTAGT come from the germline V gene. The CDR3 consists of 15 residues. Trimming took 5 bases from V and 2 from J; bases not matched to a gene: 6. CDR3 protein: CASSYGTGSTDTQYF. Written as DNA, the CDR3 is TGTGCCAGCAGTTACGGGACAGGTTCCACAGATACGCAGTATTTT.

This clonotype was seen a few times. The rearrangement uses TRBV11-2 and TRBJ1-6, with D uncertain. Germline assignment: CDR1 SGHAT and CDR2 FQNNGV. Trimming cost V 3 bases and J 9 bases, with 12 bases left between them. The CDR3 has 14 amino acids. CDR3 sequence reads: CASSFSGERSPLHF. DNA for the CDR3: TGTGCCAGCAGCTTTTCTGGGGAGCGTTCACCCCTCCACTTT.

This clonotype was observed a few times. The J gene is TRBJ2-5, the V gene TRBV7-2; TRBD1 matches 8 bases. The V and J ends lost 1 base and 4 bases, in that order; junction bases with no gene match: 5. This CDR3 has 15 amino acids. The germline gives CDR1 SGHTA, CDR2 FQGNSA. CDR3 sequence reads: CASSLDGTGIETQYF. The CDR3 DNA reads TGTGCCAGCAGCTTAGATGGGACAGGTATAGAGACCCAGTACTTC.

This chain uses TRBV29-1 with TRBJ2-1; D is undetermined. Trimming cost V 4 bases and J 5 bases, with 12 bases left between them. This CDR3 is built from 13 residues. Germline CDR1 and CDR2: SQVTM and ANQGSEA. CDR3 region: CSVGTDTDNEQFF. CDR3 in DNA: TGCAGCGTTGGGACGGATACCGACAATGAGCAGTTCTTC.